The entry that follows covers one T cell receptor (beta chain) sequence. Seattle's enrolled individuals joined amid active infection and were then monitored longitudinally. The record originates from a study of blood T cell repertoires in COVID-19. For the study at large: The origin of the acute and convalescent COVID-19 samples was the United States, Italy and Spain. From T cells, B-cell-depleted T cells, or PBMCs came the material, which was cDNA or gDNA.

The germline V and J ends were trimmed by 6 bases and 3 bases, with 13 bases remaining between them. The CDR3 runs to 13 residues. Per germline, CDR1 SGHDT and CDR2 YYEEEE. Original analysis: Amplification of reference gene primers provided the estimated nucleated cell counts. Profiled with immunoSEQ multiplex PCR; TCRdb holds only in-frame clones, not every one. V, J and clone size were drawn from that table, and D and trimming were deduced from the DNA. Of 150,000 to 200,000 clones listed, 82% are singletons. Sequencing was carried out using peripheral blood. The clonotype originates from a woman aged 55-69 years with COVID-19, enrolled during active disease. The rearrangement links TRBV5-6 to TRBJ2-7, with D possibly TRBD2 on 6 matching bases. The DNA of the CDR3 is TGTGCCAGCACCAGGCGGGGAATCTACGAGCAGTACGTC. This gives the protein CASTRRGIYEQYV.